The rows below give T cell receptor beta chains drawn from one sample of a study of shared clonotypes between healthy human individuals. Measured with immunoSEQ multiplex PCR; TCRdb has only the in-frame clones, and not every one. The top ten clones hold more than 0.12% of a sample with more than 2,000,000 clones, around 94% of them seen once. Material: naive CD4+ T cells sorted from blood. Source of these receptors: a man aged 18 to 29 in good health. The CDR3 runs from the conserved cysteine through the conserved F or W. D genes are given only for firm matches. Expanded clones are given a class, and other clones once, few, many or no size at all.

J | V | D | size | DNA | CDR3
TRBJ2-6 | TRBV5-1 | NA | NA | TGCGCCAGCAGCTTAGAATCCTCCGGGGCCAACGTCCTGACTTTC | CASSLESSGANVLTF
TRBJ2-1 | TRBV9 | TRBD2 | NA | TGTGCCAGCAGCGTCGCCGGGACTAGCAACAATGAGCAGTTCTTC | CASSVAGTSNNEQFF
TRBJ2-7 | TRBV7-8 | TRBD1 | NA | TGTGCCAGCAGCTTAGACAGGGGCTCCTACGAGCAGTACTTC | CASSLDRGSYEQYF
TRBJ2-5 | TRBV29-1 | TRBD2 | NA | TGCAGCGTTGATCTAGCGGGGGGCCAAGAGACCCAGTACTTC | CSVDLAGGQETQYF
TRBJ1-5 | TRBV15 | NA | few | TGTGCCACCCACGGGACGTATAGCAATCAGCCCCAGCATTTT | CATHGTYSNQPQHF
TRBJ2-7 | TRBV5-1 | TRBD1 | NA | TGCGCCAGCAGCCTGGGACAGGGCTCCTACGAGCAGTACTTC | CASSLGQGSYEQYF
TRBJ1-2 | TRBV11-2 | NA | NA | TGTGCCAGCAGCTCGCTGATGAACTATGGCTACACCTTC | CASSSLMNYGYTF
TRBJ1-5 | TRBV7-2 | NA | NA | TGTGCCAGCAGCCCCTATTTCTCTGGTCAGCCCCAGCATTTT | CASSPYFSGQPQHF
TRBJ2-7 | TRBV6-4 | NA | NA | TGTGCCAAGGCCTACGAGCAGTACTTC | CAKAYEQYF
TRBJ1-1 | TRBV10-3 | NA | NA | TGTGCCATCAGTGAGTCGACCCGGGACACTGAAGCTTTCTTT | CAISESTRDTEAFF
TRBJ1-1 | TRBV6-1 | NA | NA | TGTGCCAGCAGGGAGGGGGGCAGAGGGAACACTGAAGCTTTCTTT | CASREGGRGNTEAFF
TRBJ1-1 | TRBV5-1 | NA | NA | TGCGCCAGCAGCTTTGCCCCAGGGGCTGACACTGAAGCTTTCTTT | CASSFAPGADTEAFF
TRBJ1-1 | TRBV15 | NA | NA | TGTGCCACCAGCAGATCCGGACCGCTGAACACTGAAGCTTTCTTT | CATSRSGPLNTEAFF
TRBJ2-3 | TRBV10-3 | NA | NA | TGTGCCATCAGTGGGGCGGTGACCACAGATACGCAGTATTTT | CAISGAVTTDTQYF
TRBJ1-2 | TRBV6-6 | NA | NA | TGTGCCAGCAGTTACTCGCAGGGGATCTATGGCTACACCTTC | CASSYSQGIYGYTF
TRBJ2-2 | TRBV27 | NA | NA | TGTGCCAGCAGTTTGACGGGGGTTAACACCGGGGAGCTGTTTTTT | CASSLTGVNTGELFF
TRBJ1-3 | TRBV7-9 | NA | NA | TGTGCCAGCAGCTCTCGAGGGCTATCCTACTCTGGAAACACCATATATTTT | CASSSRGLSYSGNTIYF
TRBJ2-1 | TRBV5-1 | TRBD2 | NA | TGCGCCAGCAAGCGGGGCGAAAACAATGAGCAGTTCTTC | CASKRGENNEQFF
TRBJ2-7 | TRBV10-1 | TRBD1 | NA | TGCGCCAGCAACCCTGGACAGGGACCCTACGAGCAGTACTTC | CASNPGQGPYEQYF
TRBJ1-1 | TRBV10-3 | NA | few | TGTGCCATCAGTGACGGGCCGTCTGTCGGCACTGAAGCTTTCTTT | CAISDGPSVGTEAFF
TRBJ1-1 | TRBV6-5 | NA | few | TGTGCCACGAGCAGGGGTATGGACACTGAAGCTTTCTTT | CATSRGMDTEAFF
TRBJ1-2 | TRBV4-1 | TRBD1 | NA | TGCGCCAGCAGCCAAGTGGGACAGGGGCGGTCTTTTTCTGGCTACACCTTC | CASSQVGQGRSFSGYTF
TRBJ2-1 | TRBV11-2 | TRBD2 | NA | TGTGCCAGCAGCTTGCTGCGGGGGGACTACAATGAGCAGTTCTTC | CASSLLRGDYNEQFF
TRBJ1-1 | TRBV2 | TRBD1 | NA | TGTGCCAGCAGTACAGGGGTAACTGAAGCTTTCTTT | CASSTGVTEAFF
TRBJ2-7 | TRBV6-5 | NA | once | TGTGCCAGCAGTTACCGGTGGAACTACGAGCAGTACTTC | CASSYRWNYEQYF
TRBJ2-7 | TRBV28 | TRBD1 | NA | TGTGCCAGCAGTTTAACCGGGACAGGGACCCGCGAGCAGTACTTC | CASSLTGTGTREQYF
TRBJ1-1 | TRBV30 | NA | few | TGTGCCTGGAGTGGGGGAGGGATGGTCGCTTTCTTT | CAWSGGGMVAFF
TRBJ1-4 | TRBV19 | TRBD1 | few | TGTGCCAGTAGCCGACAGGGAGGTCGTGAAAAACTGTTTTTT | CASSRQGGREKLFF